This TCR beta chain came from a study of T cells in Graves' hyperthyroidism and ophthalmopathy (dated by TCRdb to about 2019). Background for the entire study: Peripheral blood was sampled at the time of initial diagnosis, prior to any treatment. To identify distinguishing TCR V-J signatures, a discovery cohort of 100 patients was used, comprising some 45 with Graves' ophthalmopathy and some 60 with stable Graves' hyperthyroidism. The paper describes TCR Vbeta CDR3 sequencing of around 130 peripheral blood samples, made up of around 41 ophthalmopathy patients, more than 70 hyperthyroidism patients and 17 progressor patients. The 75 to 100 discovery patients were randomly split 7:3 into training and test sets. In roughly six Graves' hyperthyroidism patients, the study also compared T-cell repertoires from thyroid tissue with T-cell repertoires from blood. Following sampling, methimazole starting at 30 mg daily was given to hyperthyroidism patients, and high-dose intravenous methylprednisolone was given to ophthalmopathy patients. An independent validation cohort of under 20 hyperthyroidism patients and 15 or so patients who later progressed to ophthalmopathy tested prospective prediction of ophthalmopathy. Results and caveats for the whole study, not just this receptor: In validation, the model predicted progression to ophthalmopathy with roughly 66% sensitivity and approximately 72% specificity, a median of 6.5 months before onset. A model built on a 13 V-J signature distinguished ophthalmopathy from stable hyperthyroidism, reaching approximately 89% sensitivity and 81.08% specificity in cross-validation and 80%/75% in testing. Blood samples also contained most of the expanded thyroid clonotypes (frequency above 0.001), which suggests that blood repertoires may reflect thyroid immune responses. Sample size was not statistically predetermined, and blinding of investigators to group allocation was not performed.

This clonotype was seen many times. Its binding antigen is unknown. The input lacks base qualities; no much larger clone sits a single base away. A patient counted as having stable Graves' hyperthyroidism if no progression to ophthalmopathy occurred over 18 months of follow-up. Hyperthyroidism patients were newly diagnosed, had a disease duration of under 2 months, and were aged 18 to 65 years. Patients with uncontrolled infections, other autoimmune diseases, pregnancy or lactation were excluded. Clinical symptoms, serum thyroxine and TRAb, thyroid ultrasound, and orbital computed tomography formed the basis for the diagnoses. Ficoll-Paque density gradient centrifugation was used to isolate PBMCs from approximately 10 ml of fresh peripheral blood. Total RNA was extracted using Trizol reagent, and RNA quality was assessed on an Agilent 2100 Bioanalyzer. For CDR1 and CDR2, the germline V gene lists MNHNS and SASEGT. The CDR3 runs 14 amino acids, cysteine and phenylalanine included. Left in the record is the CDR3 DNA by itself, 42 bases read in frame from the first base. V was cut back by 6 bases and J by 0 bases, leaving a gap of 11 bases between them.

The TCR beta CDR3 regions were amplified from RNA transcripts. The first round of RT-PCR for the TCR CDR3 was performed with the HTBI primer set and the Qiagen OneStep RT-PCR kit. A second multiplex PCR round built the libraries, followed by size selection and purification. Libraries were sequenced paired-end with 100 bp reads on an Illumina HiSeq2000. Per the original workflow: Raw data were processed with SOAPnuke, discarding reads with adapters, uncalled bases, mean Phred below 15, or no exact constant-primer or identifier match. High-quality paired reads were merged with COPE v1.2.5, and unique nucleotide sequences were defined as clonotypes. MiTCR v1.1 was used to align clonotypes to the IMGT TRBV, TRBD and TRBJ reference segments. Analysis was restricted to V-J combinations with a frequency above 0.0001, which covered roughly 99% of repertoires. The TCS score was defined as F50 (clonal expansion) divided by E x V (chaos), with BLOSUM62-based TCRdist calculated between CDR3 peptides within each V-J. Welch's t-statistics and random forest reduced some 510 V-J features to fewer than 15, which were used in a naive Bayes classifier (R e1071). Starting from the raw public reads, TCRdb applied fastp trimming at Q25, assembled clones with MiXCR and retained in-frame beta chains. Identical CDR3 protein sequences are pooled into one entry, listed with their most common genes and DNA. TCRdb, not the authors, supplied the V and J calls. The sample contains hundreds of thousands of distinct CDR3 sequences, less than 15% of them found a single time. The ten top clones hold 9.5% to 13% of the sample.

The sequence came from a woman aged 18-35 years with Graves' hyperthyroidism. Sequencing was performed on blood. The V and J segments used are TRBV6-1 and TRBJ1-1; no D gene can be assigned with confidence. The DNA is TGTGCCAGCAGATTAGGACGGTTGAACACTGAAGCTTTCTTT. The encoded protein is CASRLGRLNTEAFF.